The 4 T cell receptor beta chains in this list originate from one sample, sequenced in a study of type 1 regulatory T cells. Which antigens these TCRs recognize remains unknown. TCRdb itself ran the reads through MiXCR, one entry per CDR3 protein. The data show about 24,000 distinct CDR3 sequences, approximately 72% seen once. The sequencing input was cultured T cells, either the whole culture or a sorted T cell fraction (not recorded which). Specified subset: Tr1-enriched cell product generated in vitro against host alloantigens. The receptors were sampled from a human donor in good health.

J is TRBJ2-6 and V is TRBV6-2 or TRBV6-3, with D perhaps matching TRBD2 (7 bases). Germline values: CDR1 MNHEY, CDR2 SVGEGT. V lost 6 bases to trimming and J lost 2 bases, with 17 bases between them. The CDR3 extends over 17 amino acids. CDR3 nucleotide sequence: TGTGCCAGCAGCCCCTGGCGGGGGCCCCCTGGGGCCAACGTCCTGACTTTC. It translates to CASSPWRGPPGANVLTF.

The V call is TRBV20-1, the J call TRBJ2-2, with TRBD2 matching over 14 bases. CDR1 DFQATT and CDR2 SNEGSKA come from the germline V gene (reference sequence). V gave up 6 bases and J gave up 9 bases; unmatched junction bases: 6. This CDR3 spans 14 amino acids. CDR3 coding DNA: TGCAGTGCCCCAGGGACTAGCGGGGGTCGGGAGCTGTTTTTT. The encoded protein is CSAPGTSGGRELFF.

This chain connects TRBV20-1 to TRBJ1-1; 12 bases fit TRBD1. This CDR3 has 13 residues. The trim removed 6 bases at V and 4 bases at J, leaving 3 bases unmatched. Germline-derived CDR1 and CDR2 are DFQATT and SNEGSKA (reference sequence). The CDR3 DNA sequence: TGCAGTGCCGGGACAGGGGGCATCACTGAAGCTTTCTTT. Its translation is CSAGTGGITEAFF.

The chain links TRBV28 to TRBJ2-1, with D unresolved. The CDR3 consists of 16 residues. V shed 1 base and J shed 0 bases, with 10 bases lying between them. Germline V gene lookup returns CDR1 MDHEN and CDR2 SYDVKM. CDR3 DNA: TGTGCCAGCAGTTTATTCACGAGGAGCTCCTACAATGAGCAGTTCTTC. Translated, it gives CASSLFTRSSYNEQFF.